This TCR beta chain was captured in a study of cytomegalovirus exposure and HLA in healthy donors. V lost 4 bases and J lost 1; bases outside the gene matches: 4. Germline CDR1 and CDR2: MGHDK and SYGVNS. The CDR3 has 14 residues. Primers included in the PCR were 60 Vbeta and 13 Jbeta primers. TCRdb keeps only in-frame clones here, not all; method: immunoSEQ multiplex PCR. The repertoire holds some 100,000 clones, with about 79% as singletons. This chain uses TRBV25-1 with TRBJ2-7, with TRBD1 matching 7 bases. The clonotype comes from a male donor in good health and CMV-seropositive. The source material was PBMCs. The chain's CDR3 is CASSVRDRSYEQYF. As DNA, the CDR3 is TGTGCCAGCAGTGTCCGGGACAGATCCTACGAGCAGTACTTC.